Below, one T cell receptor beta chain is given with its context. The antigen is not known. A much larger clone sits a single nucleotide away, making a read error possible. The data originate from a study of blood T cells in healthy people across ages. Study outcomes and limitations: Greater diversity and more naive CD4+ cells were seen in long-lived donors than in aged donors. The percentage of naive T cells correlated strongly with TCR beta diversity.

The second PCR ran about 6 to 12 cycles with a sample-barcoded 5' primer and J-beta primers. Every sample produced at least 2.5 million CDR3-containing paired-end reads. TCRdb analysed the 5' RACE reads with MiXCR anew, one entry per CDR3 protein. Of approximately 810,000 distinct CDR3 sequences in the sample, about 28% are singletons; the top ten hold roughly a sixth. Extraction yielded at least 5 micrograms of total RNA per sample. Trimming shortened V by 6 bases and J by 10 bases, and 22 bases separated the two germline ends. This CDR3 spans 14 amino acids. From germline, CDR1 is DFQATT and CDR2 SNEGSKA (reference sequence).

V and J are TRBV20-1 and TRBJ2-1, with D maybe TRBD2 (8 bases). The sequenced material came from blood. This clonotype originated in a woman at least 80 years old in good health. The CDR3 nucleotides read TGCAGTGCAGGGGGCGGGGGGTCAAAGGGGGAGCAGTTCTTC. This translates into CSAGGGGSKGEQFF.